This TCR beta chain was found in a study of blood T cell repertoires in COVID-19. The V gene end was trimmed by 6 bases and the J gene end by 1 base; junction bases not matched to a gene: 2. This CDR3 spans 13 amino acids. Study processing details: Amplification with reference gene primers provided the estimates of nucleated cell counts. Repertoires were generated with immunoSEQ multiplex PCR, while TCRdb's copy carries only in-frame clones and drops some. V, J and clone size derive from that table, while D and trimming were established from the DNA sequence. Among approximately 200,000 clones, about 87% were seen once, and the ten largest hold roughly 6.4%.

Sequenced input: peripheral blood. This chain uses TRBV12-3 or TRBV12-4 with TRBJ1-2, with 7 bases matching TRBD1. The clonotype originates from a man in his 60s who had recovered from COVID-19. The CDR3 loop is CASRGTVNYGYTF. CDR3 in DNA: TGTGCCAGCAGGGGGACAGTTAACTATGGCTACACCTTC.